This T cell receptor beta chain was observed in a study of lymphopenia after photon versus proton radiotherapy. Germline CDR1 SGHAT, CDR2 FQDESV (reference sequence). This CDR3 has 15 residues. V lost 5 bases to trimming and J lost 10 bases; unmatched junction nucleotides: 11. Details on this clone: What it binds is unknown.

Produced via immunoSEQ multiplex PCR; TCRdb's table is partial and in-frame only. The sample lists about 45,000 clones, roughly 85% occurring once. The study's findings and limits: Better survival with proton therapy was suggested as possible, not demonstrated. In patients who died, overall survival fell as post-nadir TCR diversity dropped more. After lymphocyte nadir, photon-treated repertoires showed oligoclonal expansion, especially CD8+ Temra.

Material: peripheral blood, obtained from a patient treated with photon-based radiotherapy. The chain carries TRBV11-1 and TRBJ1-6, with 7 bases aligning to TRBD1. This TCR was sampled from a middle-aged man with gastric cancer. This chain's CDR3 is CASSTNRGGRSPLHF. DNA for the CDR3: TGTGCCAGCAGCACTAACAGGGGAGGTCGATCACCCCTCCACTTT. Supplemented by reference TRBV11-1 and TRBJ1-6, the full variable domain reads EAEVAQSPRYKITEKSQAVAFWCDPISGHATLYWYRQILGQGPELLVQFQDESVVDDSQLPKDRFSAERLKGVDSTLKIQPAELGDSAMYLCASSTNRGGRSPLHFGNGTRLTVT.